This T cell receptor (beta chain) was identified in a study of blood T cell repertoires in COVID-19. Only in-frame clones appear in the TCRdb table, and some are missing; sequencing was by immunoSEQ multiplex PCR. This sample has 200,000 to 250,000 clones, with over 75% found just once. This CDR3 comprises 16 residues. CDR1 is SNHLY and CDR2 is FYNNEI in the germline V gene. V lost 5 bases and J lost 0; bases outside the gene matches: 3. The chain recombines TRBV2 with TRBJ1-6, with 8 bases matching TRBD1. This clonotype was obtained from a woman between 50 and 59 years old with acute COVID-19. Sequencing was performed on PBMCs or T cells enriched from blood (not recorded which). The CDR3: CASSRDRGSYNSPLHF. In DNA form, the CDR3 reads TGTGCCAGCAGTAGAGACAGGGGCTCCTATAATTCACCCCTCCACTTT.